This is a list of T cell receptor beta chains from one sample in a study of Graves' ophthalmopathy and Graves' hyperthyroidism. In TCRdb, the multiplex PCR reads were re-called with MiXCR into one record per CDR3 protein. The sample has a few hundred thousand distinct CDR3 sequences; about 21% are singletons. The sequencing input was peripheral blood. All receptors derive from a woman between 18 and 29 years old with stable Graves' hyperthyroidism. Each CDR3 is given with its conserved first and last residue. Fields, in order: clone size, V gene, J gene, D gene, CDR3 DNA, CDR3 protein. The D gene is left open where the match is weak. Clone size is shown for a subset of rows, as once, few, many or a class of expanded clone.

many	TRBV20-1	TRBJ1-1	.	TGCAGTGCTAGAGGGATGGCATTCCTGAACACTGAAGCTTTCTTT	CSARGMAFLNTEAFF
few	TRBV6-5	TRBJ1-5	.	TGTGCCAGCAGTTACTCCCTTTATCAGCCCCAGCATTTT	CASSYSLYQPQHF
.	TRBV15	TRBJ1-1	.	TGTGCCACCAGCTTGACAGCGAACACTGAAGCTTTCTTT	CATSLTANTEAFF
.	TRBV11-2	TRBJ2-7	.	TGTGCCAGCAGCTTAGAACCGGGACCTCCCTACGAGCAGTACTTC	CASSLEPGPPYEQYF
.	TRBV6-2/TRBV6-3	TRBJ1-5	.	TGTGCCAGCAGCCGCACGCTTGGGGTTAGCGGGAGCAATCAGCCCCAGCATTTT	CASSRTLGVSGSNQPQHF
many	TRBV28	TRBJ2-5	.	TGTGCCACCCTGCCGGGCGGAAACCAAGAGACCCAGTACTTC	CATLPGGNQETQYF
.	TRBV7-6	TRBJ1-5	TRBD1	TGTGCCAGCAGCCACCGACAGGGATACAATCAGCCCCAGCATTTT	CASSHRQGYNQPQHF
many	TRBV13	TRBJ2-7	.	TGTGCCAGCAGCCCACGCATGGGGACCGAGCAGTACTTC	CASSPRMGTEQYF
few	TRBV7-8	TRBJ2-4	.	TGTGCCAGCAGCCCAAAGGTTGGTGGCAGGCAGAACAAAAACATTCAGTACTTC	CASSPKVGGRQNKNIQYF
.	TRBV20-1	TRBJ2-5	.	TGCAGTGCAAGAACGGGGGGCCAATACCAAGAGACCCAGTACTTC	CSARTGGQYQETQYF
many	TRBV11-2	TRBJ2-2	.	TGTGCCAGCAGCCCGCCGGGCACGAACACCGGGGAGCTGTTTTTT	CASSPPGTNTGELFF
.	TRBV20-1	TRBJ1-2	.	TGCAGTGCTAGAGTATTTGGGGTCTTCGAGGGCTACACCTTC	CSARVFGVFEGYTF
many	TRBV20-1	TRBJ2-7	TRBD2	TGCAGTGCTAGAGATCTGCTAGCGGGAGAAGGCGAGCAGTACTTC	CSARDLLAGEGEQYF
.	TRBV12-3/TRBV12-4	TRBJ2-5	.	TGTGCCAGCAGTCCGTCGCTTCACGGGGGAGAGACCCAGTACTTC	CASSPSLHGGETQYF
many	TRBV27	TRBJ2-5	TRBD1	TGTGCCAGCAGACACTTATCCCCCTCCGGACAGGGTCGAGAGACCCAGTACTTC	CASRHLSPSGQGRETQYF
many	TRBV20-1	TRBJ2-2	.	TGCAGTGCTCCTAACCCTGTCTACAACACCGGGGAGCTGTTTTTT	CSAPNPVYNTGELFF
many	TRBV10-3	TRBJ2-7	.	TGTGCCATCATTCAGTACGAGCAGTACTTC	CAIIQYEQYF
many	TRBV6-1	TRBJ1-6	.	TGTGCCAGCAGCCTAGACCCGATTGGTTCACCCCTCCACTTT	CASSLDPIGSPLHF
few	TRBV19	TRBJ2-1	TRBD2	TGTGCCAGTAGTATGGCTAGCGGGAGGGGAAGCAATGAGCAGTTCTTC	CASSMASGRGSNEQFF
many	TRBV6-1	TRBJ2-6	.	TGTGCCAGCAGTGAAGAGGGGGGAGCTGGGGCCAACGTCCTGACTTTC	CASSEEGGAGANVLTF
many	TRBV7-2	TRBJ2-7	TRBD2	TGTGCCAGCAGCGCAAGACTAGCGGGGTTCTACGAGCAGTACTTC	CASSARLAGFYEQYF
many	TRBV6-5	TRBJ2-6	.	TGTGCCAGCAGTAACAGGGACTCTGGGGCCAACGTCCTGACTTTC	CASSNRDSGANVLTF
many	TRBV28	TRBJ1-1	.	TGTGCCAGCAGCCATCCTCAGGCGGGGAACACTGAAGCTTTCTTT	CASSHPQAGNTEAFF
many	TRBV9	TRBJ2-2	.	TGTGCCAGCAGCGATAGGGGTAACACCGGGGAGCTGTTTTTT	CASSDRGNTGELFF